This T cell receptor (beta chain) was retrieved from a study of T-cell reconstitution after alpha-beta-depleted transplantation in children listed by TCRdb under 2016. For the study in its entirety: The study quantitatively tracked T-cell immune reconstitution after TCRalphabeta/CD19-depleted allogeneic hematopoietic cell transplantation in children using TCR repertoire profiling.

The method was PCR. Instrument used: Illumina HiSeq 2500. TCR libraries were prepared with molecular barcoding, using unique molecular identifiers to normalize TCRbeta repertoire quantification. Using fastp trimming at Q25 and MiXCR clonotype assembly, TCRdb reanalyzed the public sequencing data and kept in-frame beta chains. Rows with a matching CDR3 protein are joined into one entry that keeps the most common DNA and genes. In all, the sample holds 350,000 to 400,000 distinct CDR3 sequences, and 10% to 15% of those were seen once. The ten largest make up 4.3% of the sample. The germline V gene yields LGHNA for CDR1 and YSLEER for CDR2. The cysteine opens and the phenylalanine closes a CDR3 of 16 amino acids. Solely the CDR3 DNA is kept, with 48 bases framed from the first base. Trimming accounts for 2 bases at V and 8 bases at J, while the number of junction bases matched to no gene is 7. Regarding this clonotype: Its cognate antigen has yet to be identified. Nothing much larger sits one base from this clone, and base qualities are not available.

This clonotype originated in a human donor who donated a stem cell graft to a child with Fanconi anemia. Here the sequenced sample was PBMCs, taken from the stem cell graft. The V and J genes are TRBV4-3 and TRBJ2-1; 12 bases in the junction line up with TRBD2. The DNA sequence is TGCGCCAGCAGCCAACTCCTAGCGGGGGGGCTTGATGAGCAGTTCTTC. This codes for CASSQLLAGGLDEQFF.